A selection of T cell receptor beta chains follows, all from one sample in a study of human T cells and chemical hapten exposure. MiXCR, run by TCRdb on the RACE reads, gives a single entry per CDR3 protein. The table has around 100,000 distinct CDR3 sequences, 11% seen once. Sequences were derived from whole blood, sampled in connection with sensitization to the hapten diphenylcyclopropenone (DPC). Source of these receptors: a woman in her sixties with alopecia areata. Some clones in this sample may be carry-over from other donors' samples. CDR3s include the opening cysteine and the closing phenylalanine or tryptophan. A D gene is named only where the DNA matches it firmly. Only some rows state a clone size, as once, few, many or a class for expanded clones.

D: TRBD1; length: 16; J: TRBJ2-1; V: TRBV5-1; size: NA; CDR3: CASSLQGLTSYNEQFF; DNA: TGCGCCAGCAGCTTACAGGGGTTAACCTCCTACAATGAGCAGTTCTTC
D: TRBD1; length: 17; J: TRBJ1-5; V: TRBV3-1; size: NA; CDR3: CASSQAGTGGGNQPQHF; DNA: TGTGCCAGCAGCCAAGCCGGGACAGGGGGCGGCAATCAGCCCCAGCATTTT
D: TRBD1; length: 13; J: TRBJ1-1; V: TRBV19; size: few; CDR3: CASSIGTGTEAFF; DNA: TGTGCCAGTAGTATAGGGACAGGGACTGAAGCTTTCTTT
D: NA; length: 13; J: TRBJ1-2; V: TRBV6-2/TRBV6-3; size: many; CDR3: CASNTGSTYGYTF; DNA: TGTGCCAGCAATACAGGGTCCACCTATGGCTACACCTTC
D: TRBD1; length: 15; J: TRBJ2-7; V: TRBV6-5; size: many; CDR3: CASSPWDRGLSEQYF; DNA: TGTGCCAGCAGTCCATGGGACAGGGGGTTATCCGAGCAGTACTTC
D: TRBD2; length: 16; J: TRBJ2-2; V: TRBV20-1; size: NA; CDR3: CSARDPGGGGTGELFF; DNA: TGCAGTGCTAGAGATCCCGGCGGGGGTGGCACCGGGGAGCTGTTTTTT
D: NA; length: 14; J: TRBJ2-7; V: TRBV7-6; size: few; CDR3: CVSSSGPNGREQYF; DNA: TGTGTCAGCAGCTCGGGACCCAATGGGCGCGAGCAGTACTTC
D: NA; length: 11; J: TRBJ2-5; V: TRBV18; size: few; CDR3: CASSRGETQYF; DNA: TGTGCCAGCTCACGGGGAGAGACCCAGTACTTC
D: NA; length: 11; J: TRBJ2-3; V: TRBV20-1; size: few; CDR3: CSARDRGTQYF; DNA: TGCAGTGCTAGAGATCGAGGAACGCAGTATTTT
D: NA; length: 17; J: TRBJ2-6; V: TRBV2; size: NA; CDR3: CASSSGPVFSGANVLTF; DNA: TGTGCCAGCAGTTCCGGGCCTGTTTTCTCTGGGGCCAACGTCCTGACTTTC
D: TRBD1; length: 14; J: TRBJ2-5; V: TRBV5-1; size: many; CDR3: CASSSGTGKETQYF; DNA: TGCGCCAGCAGCTCCGGGACAGGGAAAGAGACCCAGTACTTC
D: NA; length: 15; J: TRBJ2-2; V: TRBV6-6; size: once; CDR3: CASSKPGLGSGELLF; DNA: TGTGCCAGCAGTAAACCGGGACTTGGGTCCGGGGAGCTGCTTTTT
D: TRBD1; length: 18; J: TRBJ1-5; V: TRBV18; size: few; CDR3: CASSPRGQPDLSNQPQHF; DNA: TGTGCCAGCTCACCAAGGGGACAGCCAGACCTTAGCAATCAGCCCCAGCATTTT
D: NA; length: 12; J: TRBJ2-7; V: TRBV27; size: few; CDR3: CASSLGGGEQYF; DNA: TGTGCCAGCAGTTTAGGAGGGGGCGAGCAGTACTTC
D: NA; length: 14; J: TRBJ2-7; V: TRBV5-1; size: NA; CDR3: CASSSNIQGYEQYF; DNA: TGCGCCAGCAGCTCGAATATACAGGGATACGAGCAGTACTTC
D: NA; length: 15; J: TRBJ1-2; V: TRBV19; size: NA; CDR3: CASIQGSAGFYGYTF; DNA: TGTGCCAGTATTCAAGGTTCGGCAGGTTTCTATGGCTACACCTTC
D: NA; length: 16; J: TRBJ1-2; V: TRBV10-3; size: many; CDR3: CAISPQTHSPIYGYTF; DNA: TGTGCCATCAGCCCCCAGACCCACAGTCCTATATATGGCTACACCTTC
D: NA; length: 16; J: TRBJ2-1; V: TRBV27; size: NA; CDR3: CASPGRGLSSYNEQFF; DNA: TGTGCCAGCCCCGGGCGGGGGCTGAGCTCCTACAATGAGCAGTTCTTC
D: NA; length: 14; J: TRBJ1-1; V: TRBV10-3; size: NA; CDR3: CAIRAGPTGTEAFF; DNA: TGTGCCATCAGAGCGGGACCGACTGGGACTGAAGCTTTCTTT
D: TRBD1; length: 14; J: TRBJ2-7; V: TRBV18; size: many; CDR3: CASSPGTENYEQYF; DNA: TGTGCCAGCTCACCAGGGACAGAGAACTACGAGCAGTACTTC
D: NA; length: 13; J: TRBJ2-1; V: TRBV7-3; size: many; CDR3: CASSLIIGNEQFF; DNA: TGTGCCAGCAGCTTAATCATTGGGAATGAGCAGTTCTTC
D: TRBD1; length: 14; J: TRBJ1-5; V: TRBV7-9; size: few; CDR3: CASSHGTANQPQHF; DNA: TGTGCCAGCAGCCATGGGACAGCAAATCAGCCCCAGCATTTT
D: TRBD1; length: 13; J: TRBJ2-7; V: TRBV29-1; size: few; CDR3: CSVGTGVSYEQYF; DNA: TGCAGCGTTGGGACAGGGGTGTCATACGAGCAGTACTTC